This T cell receptor (beta chain) was sequenced in a study of radiotherapy plus CTLA-4 blockade in lung cancer. Study-wide background: An objective response was seen in around a sixth of patients, and disease control in less than 40%.

The repertoire was sequenced with immunoSEQ multiplex PCR; TCRdb's copy has only in-frame clones and lacks some. The data contain around 80,000 clones, under 75% of them singletons. Trimming took 7 bases from V and 7 from J, leaving 14 bases between them. The germline V gene encodes CDR1 GTSNPN and CDR2 SVGIG (reference sequence). The CDR3 is 13 residues long. This clone has a handful of counts. The sample holds other DNA sequences that translate to the same CDR3. This receptor was taken from a human donor with non-small cell lung cancer whose response to radiotherapy plus ipilimumab could not be evaluated. This specimen was peripheral blood, taken from a patient treated with radiotherapy plus ipilimumab. This sequence joins TRBV30 and TRBJ1-6; weak D call: TRBD1 (6 bases). CDR3 DNA: TGTGCCTCGAGGACAGCCGCCAATTCACCCCTCCACTTT. Protein sequence: CASRTAANSPLHF.